This entry lists 10 T cell receptor beta chains sequenced from one sample in a study of human T cells and chemical hapten exposure. Time point defined: pre-sensitization, week 0. Specified treatment: therapeutic diphenylcyclopropenone sensitization with weekly scalp DPC. TCRdb re-called the RACE reads through MiXCR, storing one row per CDR3 protein. In the table there are more than 300,000 distinct CDR3 sequences, around 5% of which are singletons. This specimen was whole blood, taken in connection with sensitization to the hapten diphenylcyclopropenone (DPC). The receptors derive from a woman between 18 and 29 years old with alopecia areata. Some clones in this sample may be carry-over from other donors' samples.

V usage is TRBV3-1 and J usage is TRBJ2-1; no firm D call. Between the trimmed V and J ends, which lost 2 bases and 12 bases, there was a span of 20 bases. The length of the CDR3 is 15 residues. Germline CDR1 is LGHDT and CDR2 is YNNKEL (reference sequence). The CDR3 here is CASSQNQRTSPVQFF. CDR3 nucleotide sequence: TGTGCCAGCAGCCAAAACCAACGGACGTCCCCAGTGCAGTTCTTC.

This clonotype has at least ten counts. V gene TRBV10-3 combines with J gene TRBJ2-3, with D possibly matching TRBD2 (7 bases). Germline loops: CDR1 ENHRY, CDR2 SYGVKD. The CDR3 contains 15 residues. The V gene lost 6 bases and the J gene lost 3 bases, with 16 bases spanning the gap. In nucleotides, the CDR3 is TGTGCCATCAGGGGCGGGGGCCCGTCGACAGATACGCAGTATTTT. Translated: CAIRGGGPSTDTQYF.

This clonotype was picked up many times. This sequence joins TRBV5-6 and TRBJ1-2, with D perhaps TRBD1 (6 bases). Trimming stripped 1 base from V and 5 bases from J, with 12 bases between. The CDR3 loop spans 14 amino acids. Germline V lookup: CDR1 SGHDT, CDR2 YYEEEE. CDR3: CASSLYREWYGYTF. The CDR3 DNA sequence: TGTGCCAGCAGCTTGTACAGGGAGTGGTATGGCTACACCTTC.

V is TRBV20-1 and J is TRBJ1-5; D possibly corresponds to TRBD1 (6 bases). The germline V gene has CDR1 DFQATT and CDR2 SNEGSKA (reference sequence). V lost 0 bases to trimming and J lost 7 bases, with 16 bases between them. The CDR3 spans 15 residues. The CDR3 bases are TGCAGTGCTAGAGAACGAACAGGGAGGGAACAGCCCCAGCATTTT. Its protein is CSARERTGREQPQHF.

This clonotype was recorded many times. The chain couples TRBV27 to TRBJ1-2, with 8 bases aligning to TRBD1. J gave up 7 bases and V 11 bases, and 12 bases lay outside the gene matches. CDR3 length: 13 residues. CDR1 is MNHEY, CDR2 SMNVEV, per germline (reference sequence). The CDR3, as DNA: TGTGCCGATCAAGGCAGGGGGCAAGTTGGCTACACCTTC. This gives the protein CADQGRGQVGYTF.

The chain links TRBV24-1 to TRBJ1-2, with D possibly TRBD1 on 5 matching bases. Germline CDR1 reads KGHDR; CDR2 reads SFDVKD. The length of the CDR3 is 11 residues. Trimming shortened V by 3 bases and J by 8 bases, and 6 bases separated the two germline ends. For the CDR3, the DNA is TGTGCCACCAGTGATGGACAAGGCTACACCTTC. Its protein product is CATSDGQGYTF.

This clonotype was counted at least ten times. The V gene is TRBV7-8, the J gene TRBJ2-1; D call uncertain. The germline V and J ends were trimmed by 4 bases and 7 bases, with 14 bases remaining between them. CDR3 length: 14 residues. Germline CDR1 SGHVS, CDR2 FQNEAQ. Here the CDR3 reads CASSSRVRTNEQFF. CDR3 in DNA: TGTGCCAGCAGCTCGCGCGTCCGAACAAATGAGCAGTTCTTC.

Only a few counts were recorded for this clonotype. The chain has TRBV7-8 and TRBJ2-2, with unresolved D. The CDR3 is made up of 12 amino acids. The V and J ends lost 2 bases and 7 bases respectively, with 5 bases between them. Germline V CDR1 and CDR2: SGHVS, FQNEAQ. DNA for the CDR3: TGTGCCAGCAGCTTACTGGGCGGGGAGCTGTTTTTT. It codes for CASSLLGGELFF. Supplemented by reference TRBV7-8 and TRBJ2-2, the full variable domain reads GAGVSQSPRYKVAKRGQDVALRCDPISGHVSLFWYQQALGQGPEFLTYFQNEAQLDKSGLPSDRFFAERPEGSVSTLKIQRTQQEDSAVYLCASSLLGGELFFGEGSRLTVL.

This clonotype came up a few times. The chain links TRBV3-1 to TRBJ2-3; 11 bases match TRBD2. The CDR3 extends over 18 amino acids. Germline V CDR1 and CDR2: LGHDT, YNNKEL (reference sequence). V was pared by 0 bases and J by 10 bases, with 15 bases of the junction left unmatched. The CDR3 loop reads CASSQDERASGRNDPQYF. CDR3 nucleotide sequence: TGTGCCAGCAGCCAAGATGAGAGGGCTAGCGGGAGGAACGATCCGCAGTATTTT.

This clonotype was observed a few times. The chain recombines TRBV6-5 with TRBJ2-7, with D perhaps assigned TRBD1 or TRBD2 (5 bases each). CDR1 and CDR2 from the germline V gene are MNHEY and SVGAGI. Trimming pared 0 bases from V and 2 bases from J, leaving 14 bases between. The CDR3 covers 16 residues. CDR3 sequence: CASSYSWTQGAYEQYF. In DNA, the CDR3 is TGTGCCAGCAGTTACTCCTGGACGCAGGGAGCCTACGAGCAGTACTTC.